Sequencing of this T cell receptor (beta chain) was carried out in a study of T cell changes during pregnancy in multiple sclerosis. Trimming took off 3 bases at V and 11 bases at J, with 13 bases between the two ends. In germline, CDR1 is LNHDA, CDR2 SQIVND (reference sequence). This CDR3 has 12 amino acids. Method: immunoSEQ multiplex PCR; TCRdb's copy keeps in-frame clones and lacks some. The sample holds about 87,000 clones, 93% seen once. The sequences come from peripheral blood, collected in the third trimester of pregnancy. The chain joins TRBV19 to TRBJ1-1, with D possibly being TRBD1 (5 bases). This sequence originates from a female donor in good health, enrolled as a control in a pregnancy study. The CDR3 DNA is TGTGCCAGTAGTATTGTAGGGGCGCCGGCTTTCTTT. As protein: CASSIVGAPAFF. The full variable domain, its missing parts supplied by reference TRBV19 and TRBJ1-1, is DGGITQSPKYLFRKEGQNVTLSCEQNLNHDAMYWYRQDPGQGLRLIYYSQIVNDFQKGDIAEGYSVSREKKESFPLTVTSAQKNPTAFYLCASSIVGAPAFFGQGTRLTVV.